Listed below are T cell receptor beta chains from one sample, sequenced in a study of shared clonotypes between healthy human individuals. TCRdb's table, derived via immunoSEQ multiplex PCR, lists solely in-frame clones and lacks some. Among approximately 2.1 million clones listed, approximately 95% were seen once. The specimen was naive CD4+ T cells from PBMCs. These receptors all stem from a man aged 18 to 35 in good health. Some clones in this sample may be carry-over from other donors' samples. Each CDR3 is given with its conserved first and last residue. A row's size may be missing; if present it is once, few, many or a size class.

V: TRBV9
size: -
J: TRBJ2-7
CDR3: CASTRGTGTYEQYF

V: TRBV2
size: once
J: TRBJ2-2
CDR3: CASSEGWDVREFGELFF

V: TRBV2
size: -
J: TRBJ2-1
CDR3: CASSFKGEGAFF

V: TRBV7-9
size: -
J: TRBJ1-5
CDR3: CASSQGQGAFDSNQPQHF

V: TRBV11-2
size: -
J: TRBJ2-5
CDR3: CASSTQTAQETQYF

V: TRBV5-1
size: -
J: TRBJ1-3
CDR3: CASSSQADSGNTIYF

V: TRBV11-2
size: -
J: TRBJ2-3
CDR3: CASSLDRMGGTDTQYF

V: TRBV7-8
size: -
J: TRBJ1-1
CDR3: CASSLEWGDTEAFF

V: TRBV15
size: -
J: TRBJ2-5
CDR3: CATSRDRGRDQETQYF

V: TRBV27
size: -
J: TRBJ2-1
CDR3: CASSPTNRAKSNEQFF